This T cell receptor beta chain is drawn from a study of T-cell memory formation after mild COVID-19. Looking at the study overall: TCR clustering was largely donor specific. Whole-study findings and limits: Within pre-infection memory, some responding clones were found, suggesting cross-reactive memory joined. Those CD4+ clones that contracted were mainly in CM and EM (CD8+ ones in EMRA).

From 5'RACE with constant-segment primers came TCR alpha and TCR beta cDNA libraries that carried sample barcodes and UMIs. One entry per CDR3 protein, called by TCRdb with MiXCR from the 5' RACE reads. Here the sample spans 250,000 to 350,000 distinct CDR3 sequences, less than 20% being singletons. As to this clonotype: Its antigen is not identified.

This CDR3 is 15 amino acids long. Germline assignment: CDR1 SGHDN and CDR2 FVKESK. V shed 4 bases and J shed 0 bases, with 10 bases lying between them. Sequenced: PBMCs or a T cell subset sorted from them (not recorded which). This chain links TRBV14 with TRBJ1-3; D gene ambiguous. The TCR was taken from a man younger than 30 who had mild COVID-19 (a few samples of this study predate the infection). Cell type and time point are not known. Written as DNA, the CDR3 is TGTGCCAGCAGCCCAAGGCCCTCCTCTGGAAACACCATATATTTT. Its translation: CASSPRPSSGNTIYF.